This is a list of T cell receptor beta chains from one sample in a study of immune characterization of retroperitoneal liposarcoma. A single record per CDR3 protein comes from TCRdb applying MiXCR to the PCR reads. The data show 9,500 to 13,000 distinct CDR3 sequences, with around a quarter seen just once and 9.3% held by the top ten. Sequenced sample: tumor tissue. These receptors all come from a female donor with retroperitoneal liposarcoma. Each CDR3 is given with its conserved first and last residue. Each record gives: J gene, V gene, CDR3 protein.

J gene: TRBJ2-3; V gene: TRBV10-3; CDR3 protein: CAISDGSRDTQYF
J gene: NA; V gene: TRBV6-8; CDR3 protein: CASRLEINYEQYF
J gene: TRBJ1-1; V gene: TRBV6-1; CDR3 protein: CASSGGTEAFF
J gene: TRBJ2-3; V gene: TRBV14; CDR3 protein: CASSQEWQRSTDTQYF
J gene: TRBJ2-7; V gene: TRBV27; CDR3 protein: CASSPRGSAAYEQYF
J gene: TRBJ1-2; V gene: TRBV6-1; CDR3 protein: CASSSGQGRGGYTF
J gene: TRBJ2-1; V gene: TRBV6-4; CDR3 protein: CASSDSEGLGNEQFF
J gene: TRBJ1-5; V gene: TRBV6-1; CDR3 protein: CASSRKLVESNQPQHF
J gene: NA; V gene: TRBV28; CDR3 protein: CASSSRRYEQYF
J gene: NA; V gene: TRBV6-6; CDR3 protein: CASSYFGQETQFF
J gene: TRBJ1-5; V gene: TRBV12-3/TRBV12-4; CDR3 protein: CASSLFGEGSQPQHF
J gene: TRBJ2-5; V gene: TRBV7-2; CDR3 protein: CASSLNQETQYF
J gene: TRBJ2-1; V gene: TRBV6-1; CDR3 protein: CASTRDNEQFF
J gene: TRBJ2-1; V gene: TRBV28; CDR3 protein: CASRYRMGGYEQFF
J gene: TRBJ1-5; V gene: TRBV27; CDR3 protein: CASSRIGNQPQHF
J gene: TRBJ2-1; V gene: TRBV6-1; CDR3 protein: CATATSGGNEQFF
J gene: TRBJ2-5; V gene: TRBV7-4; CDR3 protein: CASSPGLAGGLETQYF
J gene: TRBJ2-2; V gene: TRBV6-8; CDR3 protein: CASSYSLQGNTGELFF
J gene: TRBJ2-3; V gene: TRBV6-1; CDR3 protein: CASTRQGAGTDTQYF
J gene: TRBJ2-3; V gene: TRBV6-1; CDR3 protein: CASTPGGDTNTQYF
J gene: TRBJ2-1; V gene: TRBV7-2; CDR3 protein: CASSFGGSTDTQFF
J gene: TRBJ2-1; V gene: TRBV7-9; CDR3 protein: CASSRTSGSYEQFF
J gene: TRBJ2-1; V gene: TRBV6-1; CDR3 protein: CASSRKTGTGIHEQFF
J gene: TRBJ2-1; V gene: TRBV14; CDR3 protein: CASSQGPTSGRAWGEQFF
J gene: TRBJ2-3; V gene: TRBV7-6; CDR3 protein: CASSSTSGGNTDTQYF
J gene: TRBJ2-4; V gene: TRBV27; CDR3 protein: CASSPGGTNIQYF
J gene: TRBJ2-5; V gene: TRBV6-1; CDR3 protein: CASSALLPGETQYF
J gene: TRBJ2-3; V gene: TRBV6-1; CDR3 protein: CASSEGWAGVTDTQYF
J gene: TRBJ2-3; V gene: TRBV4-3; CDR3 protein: CASSQPGERGGLRGTDTQYF
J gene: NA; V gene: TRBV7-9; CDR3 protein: CASRRSGTGDNEQYF
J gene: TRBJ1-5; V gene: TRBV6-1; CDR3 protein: CASSDDRGAGQPQHF
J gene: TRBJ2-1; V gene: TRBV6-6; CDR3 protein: CASRPLAGGYNEQFF
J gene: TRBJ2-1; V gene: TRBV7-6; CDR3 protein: CASSPTSPGPSEQFF
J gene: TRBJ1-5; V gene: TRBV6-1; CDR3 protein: CASTMSRGPQHF
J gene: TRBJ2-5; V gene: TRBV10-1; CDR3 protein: CASSGTARAQYF
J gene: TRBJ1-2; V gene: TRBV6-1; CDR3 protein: CASNIAATNYGYTF
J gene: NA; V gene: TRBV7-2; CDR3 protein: CASSLSGGPYEQYF
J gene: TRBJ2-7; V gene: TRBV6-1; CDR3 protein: CASSNIPGHGAVSYEQYF
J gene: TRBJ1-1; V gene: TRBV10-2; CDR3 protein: CASSAGQQVTTNTEAFF
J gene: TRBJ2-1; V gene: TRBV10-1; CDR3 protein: CASSEVFSASSYEQFF
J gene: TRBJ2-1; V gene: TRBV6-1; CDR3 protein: CASSLKGGDEQFF
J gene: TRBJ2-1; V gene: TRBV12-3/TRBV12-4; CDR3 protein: CASSPRLDGEQFF
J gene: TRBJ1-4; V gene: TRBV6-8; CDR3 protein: CATGTGPSEKLFF
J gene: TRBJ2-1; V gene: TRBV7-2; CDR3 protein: CASSSGMAGRSLAEQFF
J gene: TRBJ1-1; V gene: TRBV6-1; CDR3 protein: CASHPGTVANTEAFF